This TCR beta chain is drawn from a study of blood T cell repertoires in COVID-19. Study-level information: Samples of COVID-19 (acute and convalescent) were obtained from the United States, Italy and Spain. In each case, the material was cDNA or gDNA derived from T cells, B-cell-depleted T cells, or PBMCs.

CDR1 is MNHEY, CDR2 SMNVEV, per germline (reference sequence). V was cut by 4 bases and J by 7 bases, with 11 bases left in between. The CDR3 runs 12 residues. Authors' analysis steps: The assay estimated nucleated cells by amplifying reference gene primers. Clones were read by immunoSEQ multiplex PCR, and TCRdb kept only the in-frame ones, dropping some. Clone size and V and J calls were adopted from that table, with D and trimming inferred from the DNA. The top ten clones hold 5.1% of a sample with about 200,000 clones, around 85% of them seen once. The clonotype originates from a human donor in a cohort sampled during active COVID-19. V is TRBV27 and J is TRBJ2-7; no firm D call. Sequenced: peripheral blood. The chain's CDR3 is CASSSNYWEQYF. The CDR3 nucleotides read TGTGCCAGCAGTTCAAACTATTGGGAGCAGTACTTC.